This TCR beta chain was found in a study of T cell responses to AZD1222 COVID-19 vaccine. Libraries were prepared by immunoSEQ multiplex PCR; TCRdb keeps only in-frame clonotypes and omits some of them. Among about 140,000 clones listed, roughly 90% were seen once. Germline loops: CDR1 SGHRS, CDR2 YFSETQ. With 4 bases removed from V and 7 bases from J, the gap between germline ends came to 17 bases. The CDR3 totals 15 residues. The receptor comes from an adult in good health. The chain uses TRBV5-1 and TRBJ2-2; D is undetermined. The sample here was peripheral blood, taken on day 0 of AZD1222 vaccination. The CDR3 sequence: CASSPRNSLNGELFF. The CDR3 DNA sequence: TGCGCCAGCAGCCCGCGTAACTCGTTGAACGGGGAGCTGTTTTTT.